The 21 T cell receptor beta chains presented below share a single source sample, sequenced in a study of T cell changes during pregnancy in multiple sclerosis. Sequenced by immunoSEQ multiplex PCR; TCRdb stores in-frame clones only, minus some. This table holds some 38,000 clones, about nine tenths found once. The specimen comprised CD4+ T cells from peripheral blood mononuclear cells, sampled after pregnancy. The receptor source for this set is a female donor in good health, enrolled as a control in a pregnancy study.

The V call is TRBV7-2, the J call TRBJ2-7, with TRBD2 identical over 10 bases. Germline V CDR1 and CDR2: SGHTA, FQGNSA. J gave up 7 bases and V 8 bases, and 11 bases lay outside the gene matches. This CDR3 comprises 14 residues. The CDR3 bases are TGTGCCAGCGCCTCCGGGACTAGCGTGGTGGAGCAGTACTTC. Its protein is CASASGTSVVEQYF.

This clone was seen a handful of times. The chain combines TRBV5-4 with TRBJ2-7; TRBD2 aligns across 11 bases. CDR1 and CDR2 from the germline V gene are SGHNT and YYREEE (reference sequence). The V segment lost 1 base and the J segment 4 bases; nucleotides outside the gene matches: 1. This CDR3 spans 14 amino acids. CDR3 sequence: CASSLTSGSYEQYF. In DNA form, the CDR3 reads TGTGCCAGCAGCTTGACTAGCGGGAGTTACGAGCAGTACTTC. The variable domain in full, with the rest retrieved from reference TRBV5-4 and TRBJ2-7, is ETGVTQSPTHLIKTRGQQVTLRCSSQSGHNTVSWYQQALGQGPQFIFQYYREEENGRGNFPPRFSGLQFPNYSSELNVNALELDDSALYLCASSLTSGSYEQYFGPGTRLTVT.

The chain joins TRBV29-1 to TRBJ2-3, with D maybe TRBD1 (6 bases). Trimming shortened V by 2 bases and J by 5 bases, and 8 bases separated the two germline ends. The CDR3 is 12 amino acids. Per germline, CDR1 SQVTM and CDR2 ANQGSEA. CDR3 nucleotides: TGCAGCGTTGAAAGGGGGAGAGATACGCAGTATTTT. Translating it yields CSVERGRDTQYF.

The chain carries TRBV7-2 and TRBJ2-7; 8 positions agree with TRBD1. Germline V gene data show CDR1 as SGHTA and CDR2 as FQGNSA. Trimming cost V 6 bases and J 3 bases; bases outside gene matches: 10. The CDR3 runs 15 residues. CDR3 in DNA: TGTGCCAGCAGACTTACGACAGGGGCTAACTACGAGCAGTACTTC. It is translated as CASRLTTGANYEQYF.

Worth noting for this clone: Sequence at one end of the junction differs from germline and may be a read error. V usage is TRBV7-7 and J usage is TRBJ2-1; 7 nucleotides align to TRBD1. Germline CDR1 SSHAT, CDR2 FNYEAQ (reference sequence). This CDR3 is 13 amino acids long. The CDR3 loop is CASSLAAGGEQFF. CDR3 nucleotide sequence: TGTGCTAGCAGCTTAGCAGCAGGGGGTGAGCAGTTCTTC.

CDR3 protein: CSVTKTGANVLTF. CDR3 coding DNA: TGCAGCGTTACCAAGACAGGGGCCAACGTCCTGACTTTC. V and J are TRBV29-1 and TRBJ2-6; D not resolved. This CDR3 is 13 amino acids long. Germline lookup yields CDR1 SQVTM and CDR2 ANQGSEA. Trimming left V 5 bases short and J 4 bases short, with 9 bases between.

This chain uses TRBV5-6 with TRBJ2-7; TRBD1 matches 7 bases. Germline V CDR1 and CDR2: SGHDT, YYEEEE. The CDR3 is 15 residues long. V shed 1 base, J shed 4 bases, and the junction held 8 bases outside the gene matches. Here the CDR3 reads CASSLLQGISYEQYF. The CDR3 DNA is TGTGCCAGCAGCTTGTTACAGGGGATATCGTACGAGCAGTACTTC.

This sequence joins TRBV7-9 and TRBJ2-3; 10 bases are a match to TRBD2. CDR1 is SEHNR and CDR2 is FQNEAQ in the germline V gene (reference sequence). The CDR3 length is 15 residues. With 5 bases clipped from V and 12 bases from J, the junction kept 14 bases outside the gene matches. In nucleotides, the CDR3 is TGTGCCAGCAGCCCCCGGAGCGGGGGGGCACCCCCTCAGTATTTT. Translated, it gives CASSPRSGGAPPQYF.

The chain links TRBV9 to TRBJ2-7; 10 bases are a match to TRBD2. V lost 4 bases to trimming and J lost 1 base; unmatched junction nucleotides: 2. The germline gives CDR1 SGDLS, CDR2 YYNGEE. The CDR3 covers 14 residues. In DNA, the CDR3 is TGTGCCAGCAGCCCTAGCGGGAGTTCCTACGAGCAGTACTTC. Translated, it gives CASSPSGSSYEQYF.

This chain joins TRBV6-6 and TRBJ1-1, with TRBD1 matching over 7 bases. The CDR3 covers 14 residues. The ends lost 7 bases at V and 8 bases at J; junction bases unmatched: 13. The germline CDR1 and CDR2 sequences are MNHNY and SVGAGI (reference sequence). This chain's CDR3 is CASILLRGQKEAFF. CDR3 nucleotide sequence: TGTGCCAGCATCTTATTAAGGGGGCAAAAGGAAGCTTTCTTT.

This rearrangement joins TRBV6-5 to TRBJ2-3; TRBD1 aligns across 7 bases. V was clipped by 6 bases and J by 2 bases; unmatched bases: 5. The CDR3 is 14 residues long. From germline, CDR1 is MNHEY and CDR2 SVGAGI. The CDR3 coding sequence is TGTGCCAGCAGATCCAGGGGGACCACAGATACGCAGTATTTT. As protein: CASRSRGTTDTQYF.

This chain links TRBV6-5 with TRBJ2-1; 8 bases fit TRBD1. CDR1 is MNHEY and CDR2 is SVGAGI in the germline V gene. With 6 bases clipped from V and 1 base from J, the junction kept 5 bases outside the gene matches. The CDR3 has 15 amino acids. This CDR3 is CASRPTGASYNEQFF. DNA for the CDR3: TGTGCCAGCAGACCGACAGGGGCATCCTACAATGAGCAGTTCTTC.

The gene calls are TRBV9 and TRBJ2-7; D may be TRBD1 (6 bases). CDR3 length: 13 residues. The germline gives CDR1 SGDLS, CDR2 YYNGEE. Trimming removed 0 bases at V and 7 bases at J, with 11 bases between. The CDR3 sequence is CASSVARQGEQYF. As DNA, the CDR3 is TGTGCCAGCAGCGTAGCGAGGCAGGGGGAGCAGTACTTC. Full variable domain (remainder filled in from reference TRBV9 and TRBJ2-7): DSGVTQTPKHLITATGQRVTLRCSPRSGDLSVYWYQQSLDQGLQFLIQYYNGEERAKGNILERFSAQQFPDLHSELNLSSLELGDSALYFCASSVARQGEQYFGPGTRLTVT.

V gene TRBV21-1 combines with J gene TRBJ2-3; TRBD1, the D gene given by the table, was not confirmed from the DNA. TRBV21-1 is reported as a pseudogene. This CDR3 has 19 residues. The CDR3, as DNA: TGTGCCAGCTTTAAGTCGTCGCAACATTTGGCAGGGGTTGAGGATACGCAGTATTTT. This codes for CASFKSSQHLAGVEDTQYF.

The V gene is TRBV4-1, the J gene TRBJ2-1, with 9 bases that match TRBD1. Per germline, CDR1 MGHRA and CDR2 YSYEKL. The junction had 3 bases not matched to a gene; V was cut back by 1 base and J by 5 bases. The CDR3 loop spans 15 amino acids. The CDR3 nucleotides read TGCGCCAGCAGCCAAGGGGACAGGGACGACAATGAGCAGTTCTTC. Amino acid sequence: CASSQGDRDDNEQFF.

In nucleotides, the CDR3 is TGTGCCAGCAGCTGGGACTTTGGAGGCTACACCTTC. Residues: CASSWDFGGYTF. The V gene is TRBV7-2, the J gene TRBJ1-2, with D possibly matching TRBD1 (5 bases). The germline CDR1 and CDR2 sequences are SGHTA and FQGNSA. The V and J ends lost 4 bases and 8 bases respectively, with 11 bases between them. The CDR3 totals 12 residues.

The chain combines TRBV7-2 with TRBJ2-3; a possible D gene is TRBD2 (7 bases). The CDR3 totals 17 residues. The germline V gene has CDR1 SGHTA and CDR2 FQGNSA. Trimming left V 1 base short and J 0 bases short, with 14 bases between. Here the CDR3 DNA reads TGTGCCAGCAGCTTAGGGGGGCGGGGGTATAGCACAGATACGCAGTATTTT. Protein product: CASSLGGRGYSTDTQYF.

The V gene is TRBV27, the J gene TRBJ2-1; a weak D match, TRBD1 (5 bases). The CDR3 covers 13 residues. CDR1 and CDR2 from the germline V gene are MNHEY and SMNVEV (reference sequence). The V and J ends lost 4 bases and 4 bases respectively, with 8 bases between them. DNA for the CDR3: TGTGCCAGCAGTTCCCGACAGTACAATGAGCAGTTCTTC. This codes for CASSSRQYNEQFF.

The chain links TRBV30 to TRBJ2-1, with D tentatively TRBD2 (6 bases). Germline V gene lookup returns CDR1 GTSNPN and CDR2 SVGIG (reference sequence). This CDR3 spans 13 amino acids. Trimming removed 8 bases from V and 4 bases from J, with 15 bases in between. For the CDR3, the DNA is TGTGCCCTGGTACGCGGGATATACAATGAGCAGTTCTTC. Its protein product is CALVRGIYNEQFF.

This chain joins TRBV18 and TRBJ1-2; TRBD1 aligns across 7 bases. The trim removed 2 bases at V and 6 bases at J, leaving 3 bases unmatched. The CDR3 is 13 residues long. From germline, CDR1 is KGHSH and CDR2 LQKENI. The CDR3 nucleotides are TGTGCCAGCTCACCAGACAGGGTGAATGGCTACACCTTC. It yields the protein CASSPDRVNGYTF.

Points on this clone: The junction departs from germline at one end; a sequencing error may be responsible. The gene calls are TRBV2 and TRBJ2-4; TRBD1 is a possible D gene (7 bases). The CDR3 spans 11 residues. Germline lookup yields CDR1 SNHLY and CDR2 FYNNEI. The CDR3, as DNA: TGTGCCAGCAGTGAAATGGGACAGCGGGACTTC. This sequence encodes CASSEMGQRDF.